The 29 T cell receptor beta chains given below trace back to one sample, sequenced in a study of cytomegalovirus exposure and HLA in healthy donors. The PCR contained 60 Vbeta and 13 Jbeta primers. Using immunoSEQ multiplex PCR, the repertoire was profiled, and TCRdb retains in-frame clones only, with some absent. This sample carries about 140,000 clones, 70% to 75% of them seen once, and the ten largest clones take over 1%. Sequencing used PBMCs. The receptors were sampled from a woman between 40 and 50 years old in good health and CMV-seronegative.

The V gene is TRBV11-3, the J gene TRBJ2-1, with 7 bases that match TRBD1. Germline V gene sequence: CDR1 SGHNT, CDR2 YENEEA. The V gene end was trimmed by 5 bases and the J gene end by 13 bases; junction bases not matched to a gene: 8. The CDR3 spans 12 residues. The CDR3 DNA reads as TGTGCCAGCAGCGATGGAGACAGGGAACAGTTCTTC. As protein: CASSDGDREQFF. The full variable domain, rest sourced from reference TRBV11-3 and TRBJ2-1, is EAGVVQSPRYKIIEKKQPVAFWCNPISGHNTLYWYLQNLGQGPELLIRYENEEAVDDSQLPKDRFSAERLKGVDSTLKIQPAELGDSAVYLCASSDGDREQFFGPGTRLTVL.

The chain couples TRBV21-1 to TRBJ2-1; no check of the table's D call, TRBD2, against the DNA was made. TRBV21-1 is deemed a pseudogene. This CDR3 has 13 amino acids. The CDR3 is CASSKGGYNEQFF. CDR3 DNA sequence: TGTGCCAGCAGCAAAGGCGGCTACAATGAGCAGTTCTTC.

A note on this clone: The sample contains more than one DNA sequence encoding this CDR3. The chain uses TRBV28 and TRBJ1-1, with TRBD1 matching 9 bases. The V gene's germline CDR1 is MDHEN and CDR2 SYDVKM. J gave up 3 bases and V 1 base, and 3 bases lay outside the gene matches. This CDR3 spans 15 amino acids. CDR3 protein: CASSLSRDRDTEAFF. CDR3 coding DNA: TGTGCCAGCAGTTTATCGCGGGACAGGGACACTGAAGCTTTCTTT.

This clone showed up just a few times. The rearrangement uses TRBV9 and TRBJ1-4; D gene ambiguous. The CDR3 extends over 17 amino acids. Trimming took off 0 bases at V and 10 bases at J, with 22 bases between the two ends. Germline V lookup: CDR1 SGDLS, CDR2 YYNGEE. For the CDR3, the DNA is TGTGCCAGCAGCGTAGATGGTCGGGCCGGGAGTGTAGGAAAACTGTTTTTT. Translation: CASSVDGRAGSVGKLFF.

The gene calls are TRBV9 and TRBJ2-2; the D gene is possibly TRBD2 (7 bases). Trimming removed 1 base from V and 5 bases from J, with 21 bases in between. The germline CDR1 and CDR2 sequences are SGDLS and YYNGEE. The CDR3 contains 18 residues. DNA for the CDR3: TGTGCCAGCAGCGTATTTGCGGGGGTCAGGGGACGGACCGGGGAGCTGTTTTTT. It encodes CASSVFAGVRGRTGELFF.

This clone occurred once. The CDR3, as DNA: TGTGCCAGCAGTGGTGCTGGGACAGGAGAGACCCAGTACTTC. It encodes CASSGAGTGETQYF. This rearrangement joins TRBV6-1 to TRBJ2-5; 8 bases align to TRBD1. The CDR3 is made up of 14 amino acids. After removal of 4 bases from V and 4 bases from J, the junction contained 5 bases not matched to a gene. Germline assignment: CDR1 MNHNS and CDR2 SASEGT.

Note on this clone: A read error may produce the germline difference seen at one junction end. The genes are TRBV5-4 and TRBJ2-3; TRBD2 matches at 12 bases. In germline, CDR1 is SGHNT, CDR2 YYREEE (reference sequence). This CDR3 has 16 amino acids. In DNA form, the CDR3 reads TGTGTCAGCAGCAAAGGACTAGCGGGGAGCACAGATACGCAGTATTTT. Residues: CVSSKGLAGSTDTQYF.

This sequence joins TRBV15 and TRBJ1-5, with TRBD1 as a possible D gene (5 bases). From germline, CDR1 is LNHNV and CDR2 YYDKDF (reference sequence). The CDR3 runs to 15 residues. Trimming left V 6 bases short and J 6 bases short, with 18 bases between. The CDR3 region is CATSAPGGRGQPQHF. Written as DNA, the CDR3 is TGTGCCACCAGTGCCCCCGGGGGAAGGGGTCAGCCCCAGCATTTT.

The chain links TRBV5-1 to TRBJ2-5, with D unresolved. The germline CDR1 and CDR2 sequences are SGHRS and YFSETQ. The CDR3 has 14 residues. V was trimmed by 4 bases and J by 4 bases, leaving 14 bases between them. In DNA, the CDR3 is TGCGCCAGCAGCGTGCTACTACTGGGAGAGACCCAGTACTTC. The encoded protein is CASSVLLLGETQYF.

The genes are TRBV29-1 and TRBJ2-3; 8 bases are shared with TRBD1. The CDR3 is made up of 13 amino acids. V trimming: 3 bases; J trimming: 4 bases; junction bases outside the gene matches: 3. Looked up from germline, CDR1 is SQVTM and CDR2 is ANQGSEA. As DNA, the CDR3 is TGCAGCGTTGATGACAGGGGATCAGATACGCAGTATTTT. This gives the protein CSVDDRGSDTQYF.

The V gene is TRBV18, the J gene TRBJ1-6; TRBD1 matches at 8 bases. Germline CDR1 is KGHSH and CDR2 is LQKENI. This CDR3 is 16 amino acids long. V was pared by 3 bases and J by 11 bases, with 12 bases of the junction left unmatched. CDR3 sequence reads: CASSPSLDRVLTPLHF. CDR3 sequence (DNA): TGTGCCAGCTCACCGTCTCTGGACAGGGTGTTGACACCCCTCCACTTT.

V gene TRBV7-9 combines with J gene TRBJ2-1, with 14 bases fitting TRBD2. Trimming took 5 bases from V and 4 from J; bases not matched to a gene: 7. The CDR3 contains 17 residues. The germline CDR1 and CDR2 sequences are SEHNR and FQNEAQ (reference sequence). The CDR3 bases are TGTGCCAGCAGCGCAGGACTAGCGGGGGGCATATACAATGAGCAGTTCTTC. Residues: CASSAGLAGGIYNEQFF.

The chain combines TRBV28 with TRBJ1-1; 8 bases fit TRBD1. The germline gives CDR1 MDHEN, CDR2 SYDVKM. The CDR3 consists of 16 residues. J lost 2 bases, V lost 3 bases, and 8 bases had no gene match. CDR3 nucleotides: TGTGCCAGCAGTTTGATCCCAGGACAGGGCAACACTGAAGCTTTCTTT. This codes for CASSLIPGQGNTEAFF.

V and J are TRBV28 and TRBJ1-2; tentative D call: TRBD1 (6 bases). Germline V CDR1 and CDR2: MDHEN, SYDVKM. Trimming took 10 bases from V and 3 from J, leaving 15 bases between them. This CDR3 comprises 13 residues. CDR3 sequence (DNA): TGTGCCATTAAGGGGGATTCAGACTATGGCTACACCTTC. The encoded protein is CAIKGDSDYGYTF.

The chain is built from TRBV10-3 and TRBJ2-3, with TRBD2 as a possible D gene (6 bases). V gave up 8 bases and J gave up 0 bases, with 12 bases separating them. The CDR3 loop spans 14 amino acids. Per the germline V gene, CDR1 is ENHRY and CDR2 is SYGVKD. CDR3 sequence reads: CAIFGGTSTDTQYF. The CDR3 DNA reads TGTGCCATCTTTGGCGGGACTAGCACAGATACGCAGTATTTT.

The rearrangement joins TRBV6-1 to TRBJ1-2; 9 nucleotides line up with TRBD1. Germline V gene data show CDR1 as MNHNS and CDR2 as SASEGT. This CDR3 contains 15 residues. The ends lost 6 bases at V and 4 bases at J; junction bases unmatched: 9. The CDR3 sequence: CASREQGARVYGYTF. The CDR3 coding sequence is TGTGCCAGCAGAGAACAGGGGGCGCGGGTCTATGGCTACACCTTC.

The chain employs TRBV28 and TRBJ2-5; D possibly corresponds to TRBD2 (6 bases). The CDR3 extends over 14 amino acids. Germline CDR1 and CDR2: MDHEN and SYDVKM. Between the trimmed V and J ends, which lost 6 bases and 5 bases, there was a span of 16 bases. Here the CDR3 reads CASSPAGLGETQYF. Written as DNA, the CDR3 is TGTGCCAGCAGCCCCGCGGGGCTTGGGGAGACCCAGTACTTC.

The chain joins TRBV4-2 to TRBJ1-1, with D possibly matching TRBD1 (5 bases). The CDR3 runs 15 residues. Trimming shortened V by 0 bases and J by 1 base, and 9 bases separated the two germline ends. Looked up from germline, CDR1 is LGHNA and CDR2 is YNFKEQ. CDR3 amino acids: CASSQEWQGNTEAFF. CDR3 coding DNA: TGTGCCAGCAGCCAAGAGTGGCAGGGGAACACTGAAGCTTTCTTT.

The chain uses TRBV9 and TRBJ2-2; 9 bases are shared with TRBD2. V trimming: 0 bases; J trimming: 6 bases; junction bases outside the gene matches: 18. Germline V gene sequence: CDR1 SGDLS, CDR2 YYNGEE. CDR3 size: 20 residues. This CDR3 reads CASSVGPLGGGGISAGELFF. CDR3 sequence (DNA): TGTGCCAGCAGCGTAGGACCCTTGGGCGGGGGGGGCATTAGTGCCGGGGAGCTGTTTTTT. Using reference TRBV9 and TRBJ2-2 for the parts outside the CDR3, the full variable domain is DSGVTQTPKHLITATGQRVTLRCSPRSGDLSVYWYQQSLDQGLQFLIQYYNGEERAKGNILERFSAQQFPDLHSELNLSSLELGDSALYFCASSVGPLGGGGISAGELFFGEGSRLTVL.

J is TRBJ2-3 and V is TRBV4-1; 8 bases are shared with TRBD2. Losses at the gene ends were 4 bases for V and 3 bases for J; bases not matched to a gene: 3. Germline loops: CDR1 MGHRA, CDR2 YSYEKL. This CDR3 contains 14 residues. The CDR3 DNA is TGCGCCAGCAGCCCGCTAGCGGGTACAGATACGCAGTATTTT. Residues: CASSPLAGTDTQYF.

V is TRBV19 and J is TRBJ2-5; the match to TRBD1 covers 9 bases. This CDR3 has 14 amino acids. The V gene end was trimmed by 4 bases and the J gene end by 11 bases; junction bases not matched to a gene: 11. CDR1 is LNHDA and CDR2 is SQIVND in the germline V gene (reference sequence). The CDR3 nucleotides are TGTGCCAGTAGTAAAGACAGGGGGACGAGGGAGCAGTACTTC. It encodes CASSKDRGTREQYF.

The chain is built from TRBV7-9 and TRBJ1-1, with 10 positions matching TRBD1. This CDR3 contains 16 residues. Germline V gene sequence: CDR1 SEHNR, CDR2 FQNEAQ (reference sequence). J gave up 6 bases and V 5 bases, and 12 bases lay outside the gene matches. CDR3 residues: CASSGTEDRGKSEAFF. The CDR3 coding sequence is TGTGCCAGCAGCGGGACCGAGGACAGGGGGAAGTCTGAAGCTTTCTTT.

The chain links TRBV19 to TRBJ1-6; no clear D. V lost 7 bases to trimming and J lost 5 bases, with 12 bases between them. Germline values: CDR1 LNHDA, CDR2 SQIVND (reference sequence). This CDR3 has 14 residues. CDR3 residues: CASTTGVDNSPLHF. For the CDR3, the DNA is TGTGCCAGTACCACCGGGGTAGATAATTCACCCCTCCACTTT. Supplemented by reference TRBV19 and TRBJ1-6, the full variable domain reads DGGITQSPKYLFRKEGQNVTLSCEQNLNHDAMYWYRQDPGQGLRLIYYSQIVNDFQKGDIAEGYSVSREKKESFPLTVTSAQKNPTAFYLCASTTGVDNSPLHFGNGTRLTVT.

The chain has TRBV7-9 and TRBJ2-5; D not resolved. The CDR3 covers 15 residues. Trimming pared 2 bases from V and 1 base from J, leaving 11 bases between. Germline values: CDR1 SEHNR, CDR2 FQNEAQ (reference sequence). CDR3 bases: TGTGCCAGCAGCTTAATAGCACGGGTCCAAGAGACCCAGTACTTC. The encoded protein is CASSLIARVQETQYF.

This clone turned up a few times. This sequence joins TRBV6-6 and TRBJ2-7, with 10 positions matching TRBD2. CDR3 length: 15 residues. Germline V gene lookup returns CDR1 MNHNY and CDR2 SVGAGI (reference sequence). Germline trimming cut 8 bases from V and 4 bases from J; bases unmatched to any gene: 11. For the CDR3, the DNA is TGTGCCAGCGCCCAGGGGTCGACTAGCGGGTACGAGCAGTACTTC. The encoded protein is CASAQGSTSGYEQYF.

The chain couples TRBV5-1 to TRBJ1-1; 7 nucleotides match TRBD1. The ends lost 4 bases at V and 0 bases at J; junction bases unmatched: 3. Germline CDR1 is SGHRS and CDR2 is YFSETQ. This CDR3 is 14 amino acids long. CDR3 loop: CASSADRVNTEAFF. The CDR3 DNA sequence: TGCGCCAGCAGCGCTGACAGGGTGAACACTGAAGCTTTCTTT.

This rearrangement joins TRBV7-9 to TRBJ1-2, with 7 bases aligning to TRBD1. CDR3 length: 15 residues. With 0 bases clipped from V and 6 bases from J, the junction kept 7 bases outside the gene matches. Germline CDR1 and CDR2: SEHNR and FQNEAQ (reference sequence). CDR3 residues: CASSLAYRDSNGYTF. CDR3 nucleotide sequence: TGTGCCAGCAGCTTAGCGTACCGGGACAGTAATGGCTACACCTTC.

This chain links TRBV5-3 with TRBJ1-6; possible D gene TRBD1, 6 bases. TRBV5-3 is an ORF, and what it does is uncertain. The CDR3 has 18 residues. V lost 0 bases and J 0 bases, leaving 13 bases between the germline ends. CDR3 bases: TGTGCCAGAAGCTTGGGGGGGCAAGGGAGCTCCTATAATTCACCCCTCCACTTT. Translated: CARSLGGQGSSYNSPLHF.

This chain connects TRBV12-5 to TRBJ2-7; 8 nucleotides line up with TRBD2. Germline V gene data show CDR1 as LGHNT and CDR2 as FRNRAP. V shed 7 bases and J 3 bases; nucleotides not matched to a gene: 5. The CDR3 has 13 residues. In nucleotides, the CDR3 is TGTGCTAGTGCCGCACGGGGGGGCTACGAGCAGTACTTC. Protein product: CASAARGGYEQYF.